Reported below is one T cell receptor (beta chain). CDR3 length equals 18 residues. The germline V gene encodes CDR1 KGHDR and CDR2 SFDVKD. Trimming at V came to 3 bases and at J to 3 bases, leaving 12 bases not matched to a gene. The sample belongs to a study of blood T cell repertoires in COVID-19. The wider study: Nucleic acid was either cDNA or gDNA, and it came from T cells, B-cell-depleted T cells, or PBMCs.

Per the study methods: How many nucleated cells were present was estimated from reference gene primer amplification. Measured with immunoSEQ multiplex PCR; TCRdb has only the in-frame clones, and not every one. V and J calls and clone size are copied from that table; D and trimming were computed from the DNA. This repertoire shows 200,000 to 300,000 clones, roughly 85% found once; its top ten account for about 8.2%. Participants, roughly 18 to 100 years old, spanned more than 20 US areas. This sequence originates from a woman aged 45 to 65 with acute COVID-19. This chain joins TRBV24-1 and TRBJ2-2; TRBD1 matches at 7 bases. The sequenced sample consisted of PBMCs or T cells enriched from blood (not recorded which). CDR3 in amino acids: CATSDPKWTGEDTGELFF. The CDR3 DNA follows: TGTGCCACCAGTGATCCCAAATGGACAGGAGAGGACACCGGGGAGCTGTTTTTT.